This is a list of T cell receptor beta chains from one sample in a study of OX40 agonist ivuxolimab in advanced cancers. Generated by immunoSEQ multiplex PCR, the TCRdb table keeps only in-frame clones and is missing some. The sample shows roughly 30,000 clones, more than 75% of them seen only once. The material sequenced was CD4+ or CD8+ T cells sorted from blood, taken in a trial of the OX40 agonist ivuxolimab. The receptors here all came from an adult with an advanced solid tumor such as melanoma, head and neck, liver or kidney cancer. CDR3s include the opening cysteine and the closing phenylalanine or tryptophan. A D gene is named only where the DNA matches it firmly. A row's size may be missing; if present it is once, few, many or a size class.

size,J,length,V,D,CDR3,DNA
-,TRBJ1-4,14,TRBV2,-,CASSDDRWNEKLFF,TGTGCCAGCAGTGATGACAGATGGAATGAAAAACTGTTTTTT
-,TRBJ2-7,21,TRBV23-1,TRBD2,CASSQSWPAPYTGLASYEQYF,TGCGCCAGCAGTCAATCCTGGCCGGCACCCTATACGGGACTAGCGTCCTACGAGCAGTACTTC
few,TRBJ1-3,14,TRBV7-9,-,CASSLSSSENTIYF,TGTGCCAGCAGCTTAAGTTCATCTGAAAACACCATATATTTT
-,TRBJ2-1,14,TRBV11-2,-,CASSLRLDFNEQFF,TGTGCCAGCAGCTTACGACTAGATTTCAATGAGCAGTTCTTC
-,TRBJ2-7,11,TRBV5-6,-,CASSLNNEQYF,TGTGCCAGCAGCTTGAATAACGAGCAGTACTTC
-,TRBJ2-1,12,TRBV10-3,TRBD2,CATLSGSNEQFF,TGTGCCACCCTTAGCGGGAGCAATGAGCAGTTCTTC
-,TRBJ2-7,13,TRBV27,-,CASSFGETYEQYF,TGTGCCAGCAGTTTTGGGGAAACCTACGAGCAGTACTTC
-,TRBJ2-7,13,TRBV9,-,CASSVTGHYEQYF,TGTGCCAGCAGCGTCACGGGACACTACGAGCAGTACTTC
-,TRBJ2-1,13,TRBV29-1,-,CSVFGSSYNEQFF,TGCAGCGTCTTTGGGAGCTCCTACAATGAGCAGTTCTTC
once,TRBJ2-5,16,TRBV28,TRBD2,CASSPRLAGESKTQYF,TGTGCCAGCAGTCCCAGACTAGCGGGAGAATCAAAGACCCAGTACTTC
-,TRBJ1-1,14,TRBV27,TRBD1,CASSLGTGFTEAFF,TGTGCCAGCAGTTTGGGGACAGGGTTCACTGAAGCTTTCTTT
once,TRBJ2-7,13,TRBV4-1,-,CASSLSPPTEQYF,TGCGCCAGCAGCCTAAGTCCCCCTACCGAGCAGTACTTC
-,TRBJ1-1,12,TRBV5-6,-,CASRKVNTEAFF,TGTGCCAGCAGAAAGGTGAACACTGAAGCTTTCTTT
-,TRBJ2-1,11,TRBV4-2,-,CASSLGEEQFF,TGTGCCAGCAGCCTGGGGGAGGAGCAGTTCTTC
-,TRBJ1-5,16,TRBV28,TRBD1,CASRTSILGQISPQHF,TGTGCCAGCAGAACCAGTATACTGGGACAGATCAGCCCCCAGCATTTT